The 15 T cell receptor beta chains below were found in one sample sequenced in a study of shared clonotypes between healthy human individuals. Libraries were prepared by immunoSEQ multiplex PCR; TCRdb keeps only in-frame clonotypes and omits some of them. The profile shows a few million clones, 80% to 95% of them singletons. Sequencing was carried out using naive CD4+ T cells from PBMCs. As to subset: CD45RA+ positively selected. These TCRs come from a man between 18 and 29 years old in good health. Some clones in this sample may be carry-over from other donors' samples.

V and J are TRBV5-1 and TRBJ2-4; 9 positions agree with TRBD1. Germline V gene sequence: CDR1 SGHRS, CDR2 YFSETQ. V dropped 2 bases and J dropped 5; count of bases not matched to a gene: 5. The CDR3 covers 15 residues. The CDR3 DNA is TGCGCCAGCAGCTTCTCGGGACAGGGTCAAAACATTCAGTACTTC. This encodes CASSFSGQGQNIQYF. Full variable domain (missing parts from reference TRBV5-1 and TRBJ2-4): KAGVTQTPRYLIKTRGQQVTLSCSPISGHRSVSWYQQTPGQGLQFLFEYFSETQRNKGNFPGRFSGRQFSNSRSEMNVSTLELGDSALYLCASSFSGQGQNIQYFGAGTRLSVL.

The J gene is TRBJ2-7, the V gene TRBV2, with D possibly being TRBD1 (5 bases). The CDR3 sequence is 11 residues long. Germline V CDR1 and CDR2: SNHLY, FYNNEI. Trimming removed 6 bases at V and 6 bases at J, with 9 bases between. The CDR3 region is CASRVRVEQYF. The CDR3 DNA follows: TGTGCCAGCAGGGTCAGGGTCGAGCAGTACTTC.

The V gene is TRBV28, the J gene TRBJ2-1, with 12 bases aligning to TRBD2. The V gene's germline CDR1 is MDHEN and CDR2 SYDVKM. The V gene end was trimmed by 6 bases and the J gene end by 3 bases; junction bases not matched to a gene: 6. This CDR3 is 16 amino acids long. CDR3 coding DNA: TGTGCCAGCAGGGGCGCGGGACTAGCGGGCTACAATGAGCAGTTCTTC. It translates to CASRGAGLAGYNEQFF. Variable domain in full (rest from reference TRBV28 and TRBJ2-1): DVKVTQSSRYLVKRTGEKVFLECVQDMDHENMFWYRQDPGLGLRLIYFSYDVKMKEKGDIPEGYSVSREKKERFSLILESASTNQTSMYLCASRGAGLAGYNEQFFGPGTRLTVL.

The rearrangement joins TRBV5-6 to TRBJ2-5; D gene ambiguous. V lost 0 bases to trimming and J lost 4 bases, with 10 bases between them. This CDR3 has 14 amino acids. Germline V CDR1 and CDR2: SGHDT, YYEEEE. CDR3 DNA sequence: TGTGCCAGCAGCTTGGTGACGGTCCCAGAGACCCAGTACTTC. This translates into CASSLVTVPETQYF.

V is TRBV10-3 and J is TRBJ2-5; 8 positions agree with TRBD2. J was trimmed by 5 bases and V by 3 bases; bases with no gene match: 17. This CDR3 is 18 amino acids long. Germline V gene data show CDR1 as ENHRY and CDR2 as SYGVKD. CDR3 bases: TGTGCCATCAGTGAAACGGGACTAGAGTCTGTGTCGGTGGAGACCCAGTACTTC. Protein product: CAISETGLESVSVETQYF.

The chain combines TRBV5-1 with TRBJ2-1; 7 bases line up with TRBD1. J was trimmed by 1 base and V by 4 bases; bases with no gene match: 8. Germline V gene data show CDR1 as SGHRS and CDR2 as YFSETQ. The CDR3 covers 16 residues. CDR3 sequence reads: CASSLTGQTSYNEQFF. The CDR3 region has the DNA TGCGCCAGCAGCCTAACGGGACAGACTTCCTACAATGAGCAGTTCTTC.

V usage is TRBV7-3 and J usage is TRBJ1-1; no clear D gene. Looked up from germline, CDR1 is SGHTA and CDR2 is FQGTGA. The V end lost 5 bases, the J end lost 5 bases, and 12 bases lay between the germline ends. The CDR3 has 13 residues. For the CDR3, the DNA is TGTGCCAGCAGCCTTGTGGAGGCTACTGAAGCTTTCTTT. Translation gives CASSLVEATEAFF.

The rearrangement uses TRBV2 and TRBJ1-1; 8 positions match TRBD1. Per the germline V gene, CDR1 is SNHLY and CDR2 is FYNNEI. The CDR3 totals 14 residues. The V and J ends lost 7 bases and 4 bases, in that order; junction bases with no gene match: 8. The chain's CDR3 is CASMMDRASTEAFF. Written as DNA, the CDR3 is TGTGCCAGCATGATGGACAGGGCGAGCACTGAAGCTTTCTTT.

The J gene is TRBJ1-5, the V gene TRBV2; no firm D call. The CDR3 contains 11 residues. In germline, CDR1 is SNHLY, CDR2 FYNNEI. V shed 4 bases and J shed 6 bases, with 4 bases lying between them. CDR3 sequence reads: CASSAAQPQHF. The CDR3 coding sequence is TGTGCCAGCAGTGCGGCTCAGCCCCAGCATTTT.

The chain joins TRBV5-3 to TRBJ2-3; no definite D call. TRBV5-3 is an ORF, with its function uncertain. The CDR3 consists of 16 residues. V was shortened by 1 base and J by 3 bases, with 15 bases between the two germline ends. The CDR3 loop reads CARSLIRVSWTDTQYF. The CDR3 DNA follows: TGTGCCAGAAGCTTGATTAGAGTATCGTGGACAGATACGCAGTATTTT.

The chain uses TRBV5-6 and TRBJ1-4; TRBD1 might be the D (5 bases). Looked up from germline, CDR1 is SGHDT and CDR2 is YYEEEE. The CDR3 length is 14 residues. V lost 3 bases, J lost 5 bases, and 11 bases lay in between. Written as DNA, the CDR3 is TGTGCCAGCAGCTGGGAAGGGGTGAATGAAAAACTGTTTTTT. It is translated as CASSWEGVNEKLFF.

The chain is built from TRBV20-1 and TRBJ2-1, with unresolved D. V lost 5 bases, J lost 9 bases, and 11 bases lay in between. CDR3 length equals 11 residues. The germline gives CDR1 DFQATT, CDR2 SNEGSKA (reference sequence). In DNA, the CDR3 is TGCAGTGCTCCACAGAGGACTGAGCAGTTCTTC. This gives the protein CSAPQRTEQFF.

This chain uses TRBV7-8 with TRBJ1-4; D is ambiguous. Germline V gene sequence: CDR1 SGHVS, CDR2 FQNEAQ. The CDR3 is made up of 14 amino acids. The V gene lost 1 base and the J gene lost 7 bases, with 10 bases spanning the gap. This CDR3 is CASSLGPGGEKLFF. The CDR3 nucleotides are TGTGCCAGCAGCTTAGGACCAGGTGGTGAAAAACTGTTTTTT. Drawing the rest from reference TRBV7-8 and TRBJ1-4, the complete variable domain is GAGVSQSPRYKVAKRGQDVALRCDPISGHVSLFWYQQALGQGPEFLTYFQNEAQLDKSGLPSDRFFAERPEGSVSTLKIQRTQQEDSAVYLCASSLGPGGEKLFFGSGTQLSVL.

J is TRBJ2-2 and V is TRBV6-5; perhaps TRBD1 as D (6 bases). The CDR3 contains 14 residues. V was clipped by 6 bases and J by 2 bases, with 10 bases between them. CDR1 is MNHEY and CDR2 is SVGAGI in the germline V gene. The CDR3 region is CASSGQTNTGELFF. DNA of the CDR3: TGTGCCAGCAGCGGACAGACCAACACCGGGGAGCTGTTTTTT.

This rearrangement joins TRBV5-4 to TRBJ2-5, with TRBD1 matching 8 bases. CDR1 is SGHNT, CDR2 YYREEE, per germline (reference sequence). Trimming at V came to 2 bases and at J to 3 bases, leaving 9 bases not matched to a gene. The CDR3 spans 16 residues. The CDR3 loop is CASSLGQGKREETQYF. The CDR3 DNA reads as TGTGCCAGCAGCTTAGGACAGGGAAAAAGGGAAGAGACCCAGTACTTC.